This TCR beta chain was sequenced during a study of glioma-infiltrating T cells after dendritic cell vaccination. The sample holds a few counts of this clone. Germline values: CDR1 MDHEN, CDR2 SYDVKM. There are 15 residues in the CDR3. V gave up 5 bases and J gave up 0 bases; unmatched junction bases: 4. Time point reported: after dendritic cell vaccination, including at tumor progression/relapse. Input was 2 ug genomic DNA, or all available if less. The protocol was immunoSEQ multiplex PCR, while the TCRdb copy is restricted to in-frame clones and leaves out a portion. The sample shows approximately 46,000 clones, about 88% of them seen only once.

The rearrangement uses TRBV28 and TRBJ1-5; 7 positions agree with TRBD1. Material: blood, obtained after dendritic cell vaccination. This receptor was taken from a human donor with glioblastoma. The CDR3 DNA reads TGTGCCAGCAGTCCAGGGGGGAATAGCAATCAGCCCCAGCATTTT. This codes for CASSPGGNSNQPQHF.